Here is one T cell receptor beta chain with its context. The source of the sample is a study of Ad26.COV2.S vaccination and SARS-CoV-2 variants. In the study overall: The donor participated in the COV1001 trial, in its Ad26.COV2.S arm.

As for treatment: about 20 received Ad26.COV2.S at low or high dose, single or two shots; 5 received placebo; per-sample allocation not given. The investigators took samples on day 63 after the first vaccine or placebo injection. Profiling relied on immunoSEQ multiplex PCR, and the TCRdb table lists in-frame clones only, not all of them. The top ten clones hold roughly 3.5% of a sample with about 280,000 clones, around 87% of them seen once. Germline-derived CDR1 and CDR2 are PRHDT and FYEKMQ (reference sequence). The CDR3 has 13 residues. V dropped 2 bases and J dropped 6 bases, with 8 bases sitting between them.

Sequenced here: peripheral blood, sampled in a trial of Ad26.COV2.S vaccine versus placebo. This clonotype was obtained from a person between 18 and 59 years old who received the Ad26.COV2.S COVID-19 vaccine or a placebo. The gene calls are TRBV13 and TRBJ2-1; D might be TRBD2 (5 bases). CDR3 sequence: CASSLRLANEQFF. DNA of the CDR3: TGTGCCAGCAGCTTAAGGCTAGCCAATGAGCAGTTCTTC.